This section outlines one T cell receptor (beta chain) sequence together with its context. Its antigen remains unknown. This may arise from a read error, as a much more abundant clone is one base away. This record belongs to a study of breast tumors, draining lymph nodes, adjacent tissues. Samples came from axillary lymph nodes draining the breast cancer. Study-level results: The lymph node origin of tumor T cells was framed as consistent with a hypothesis, not demonstrated. Luminal-like breast cancer showed significantly greater tumor-nontumor repertoire similarity than basal-like breast cancer did.

Germline V gene data show CDR1 as LGHNT and CDR2 as FRNRAP. The CDR3 is made up of 15 amino acids. TCRdb redid the calling of the multiplex PCR reads with MiXCR, one entry per CDR3 protein. Of approximately 210,000 distinct CDR3 sequences listed, approximately 29% were seen once; the top ten hold just over 1.4%. The TCR comes from a female donor with breast cancer. Some clones in this sample may be carry-over from other donors' samples. Material: axillary lymph node tissue. This chain uses TRBV12-5 with TRBJ2-7; 11 bases agree with TRBD2. CDR3: CASSGLRLAGFRRYF. DNA of the CDR3: TGTGCCAGCAGTGGCCTAAGACTAGCGGGGTTTAGGCGGTACTTC.